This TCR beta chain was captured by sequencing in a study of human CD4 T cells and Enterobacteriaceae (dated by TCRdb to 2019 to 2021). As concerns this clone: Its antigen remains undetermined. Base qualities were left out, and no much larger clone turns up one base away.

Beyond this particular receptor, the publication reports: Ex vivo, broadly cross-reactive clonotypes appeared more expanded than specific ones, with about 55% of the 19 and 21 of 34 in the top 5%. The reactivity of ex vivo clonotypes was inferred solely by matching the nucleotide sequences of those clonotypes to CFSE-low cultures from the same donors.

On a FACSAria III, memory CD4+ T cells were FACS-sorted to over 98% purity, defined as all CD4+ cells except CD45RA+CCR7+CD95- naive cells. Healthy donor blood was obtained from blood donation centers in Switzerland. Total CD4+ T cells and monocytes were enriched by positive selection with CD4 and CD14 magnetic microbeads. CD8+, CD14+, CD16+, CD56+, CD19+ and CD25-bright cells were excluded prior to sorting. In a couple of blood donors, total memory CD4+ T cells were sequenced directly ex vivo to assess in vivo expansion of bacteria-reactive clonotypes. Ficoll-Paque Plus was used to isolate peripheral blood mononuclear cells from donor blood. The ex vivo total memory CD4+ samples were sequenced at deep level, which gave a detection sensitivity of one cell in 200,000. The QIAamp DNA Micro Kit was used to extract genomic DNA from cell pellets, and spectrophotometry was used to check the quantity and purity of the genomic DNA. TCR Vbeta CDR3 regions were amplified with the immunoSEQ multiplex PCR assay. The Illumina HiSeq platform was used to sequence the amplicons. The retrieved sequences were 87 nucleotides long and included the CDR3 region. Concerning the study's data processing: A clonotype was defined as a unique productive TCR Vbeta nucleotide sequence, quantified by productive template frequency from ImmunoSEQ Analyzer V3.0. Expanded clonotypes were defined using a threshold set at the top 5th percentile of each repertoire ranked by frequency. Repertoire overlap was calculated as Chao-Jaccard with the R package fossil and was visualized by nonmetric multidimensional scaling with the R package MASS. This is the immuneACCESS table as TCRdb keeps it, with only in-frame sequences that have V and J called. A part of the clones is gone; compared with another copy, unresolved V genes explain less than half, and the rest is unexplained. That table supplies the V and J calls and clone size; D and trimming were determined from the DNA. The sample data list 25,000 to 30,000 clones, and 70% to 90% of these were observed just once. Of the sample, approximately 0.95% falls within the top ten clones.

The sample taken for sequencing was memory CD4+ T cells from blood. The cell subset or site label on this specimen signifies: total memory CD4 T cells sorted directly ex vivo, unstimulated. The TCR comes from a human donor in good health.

CDR3 protein: CASRRSSGLREQYF. In nucleotides, the sequence is TGTGCCAGCAGGCGTAGTAGCGGGTTGAGGGAGCAGTACTTC. This chain is built from TRBV28 and TRBJ2-7; 7 central bases correspond to TRBD2. CDR1 and CDR2, looked up from the germline V gene, are MDHEN and SYDVKM. From its cysteine to its phenylalanine, the CDR3 spans 14 amino acids. Kept here is only the CDR3 DNA, which spans 42 bases and is read in frame from base 1. V lost 6 bases and J lost 7 bases, and the count of bases not matched to a germline gene is 12.